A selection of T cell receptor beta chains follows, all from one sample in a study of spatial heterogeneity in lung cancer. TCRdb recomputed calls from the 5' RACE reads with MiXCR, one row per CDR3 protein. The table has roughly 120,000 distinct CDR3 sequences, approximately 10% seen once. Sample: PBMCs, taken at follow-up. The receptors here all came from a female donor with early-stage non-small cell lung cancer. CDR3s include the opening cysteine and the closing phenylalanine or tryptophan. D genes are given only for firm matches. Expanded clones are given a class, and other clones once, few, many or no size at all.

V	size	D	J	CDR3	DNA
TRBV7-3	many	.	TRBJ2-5	CASSASLSGSWETQYF	TGTGCCAGCAGCGCCTCTCTCTCCGGGTCATGGGAGACCCAGTACTTC
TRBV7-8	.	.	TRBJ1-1	CASSLGLLNPNTEAFF	TGTGCCAGCAGCTTAGGTCTTCTTAATCCGAACACTGAAGCTTTCTTT
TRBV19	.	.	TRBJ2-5	CASSMGTGLRRQETQYF	TGTGCCAGTAGTATGGGCACAGGGTTAAGGAGGCAAGAGACCCAGTACTTC
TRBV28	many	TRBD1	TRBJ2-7	CASSPDREDYEQYF	TGTGCCAGCAGTCCGGACAGGGAGGACTACGAGCAGTACTTC
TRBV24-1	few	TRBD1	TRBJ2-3	CATSDSGQGALQYF	TGTGCCACCAGTGATTCGGGACAGGGGGCACTGCAGTATTTT
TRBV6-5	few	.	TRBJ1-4	CASSLKYRQGGEKLFF	TGTGCCAGCAGCCTAAAGTATAGGCAGGGTGGTGAAAAACTGTTTTTT
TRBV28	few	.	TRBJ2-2	CASSFSRVFTGELFF	TGTGCCAGCAGTTTCAGCAGGGTATTCACCGGGGAGCTGTTTTTT
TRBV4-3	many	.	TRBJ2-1	CASSQDFAGSSYNEQFF	TGCGCCAGCAGCCAAGATTTTGCAGGTAGCTCCTACAATGAGCAGTTCTTC
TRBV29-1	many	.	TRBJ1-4	CSVEDTKELFF	TGCAGCGTTGAAGATACGAAAGAACTGTTTTTT
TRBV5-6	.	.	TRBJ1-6	CASSSTEYNSPLHF	TGTGCCAGCAGCTCAACTGAATATAATTCACCCCTCCACTTT
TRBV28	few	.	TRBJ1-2	CASSLKYGYTF	TGTGCCAGCAGTCTGAAATATGGCTACACCTTC
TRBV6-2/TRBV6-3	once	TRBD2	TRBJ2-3	CASSYGPGRELWASTDTQYF	TGTGCCAGCAGTTATGGGCCAGGGAGGGAACTATGGGCTAGCACAGATACGCAGTATTTT
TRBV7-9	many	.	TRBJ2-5	CASSYTSGRETQYF	TGTGCCAGCAGCTACACATCAGGGCGGGAGACCCAGTACTTC
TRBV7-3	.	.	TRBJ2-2	CASSFYSSGELFF	TGTGCCAGCAGCTTTTATAGCTCCGGGGAGCTGTTTTTT
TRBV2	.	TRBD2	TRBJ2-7	CASSRLAGVTGSGEQYF	TGTGCCAGCAGCCGACTAGCGGGAGTTACCGGGTCGGGGGAGCAGTACTTC
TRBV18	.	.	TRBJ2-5	CASSPRAGIDETQYF	TGTGCCAGCTCACCAAGGGCGGGGATTGATGAGACCCAGTACTTC
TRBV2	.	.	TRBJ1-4	CASSETGAGNEKLFF	TGTGCCAGCAGTGAAACGGGGGCCGGTAATGAAAAACTGTTTTTT
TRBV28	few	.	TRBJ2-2	CASLRGGGSGELFF	TGTGCCAGCCTCCGCGGAGGGGGCAGCGGGGAGCTGTTTTTT
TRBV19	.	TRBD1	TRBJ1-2	CASSTGQGSYGYTF	TGTGCCAGTAGTACAGGACAGGGCTCCTACGGCTACACCTTC
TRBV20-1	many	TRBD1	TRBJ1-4	CSAMDRGHEKLFF	TGCAGTGCGATGGACAGGGGGCACGAAAAACTGTTTTTT
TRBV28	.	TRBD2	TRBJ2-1	CASNQMASGRNNEQFF	TGTGCCAGCAACCAAATGGCTAGCGGGAGGAACAATGAGCAGTTCTTC
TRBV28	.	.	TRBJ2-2	CASSTNPGQNTGELFF	TGTGCCAGCAGTACCAACCCGGGACAAAACACCGGGGAGCTGTTTTTT
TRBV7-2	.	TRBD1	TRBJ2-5	CASSSRDRGYQETQYF	TGTGCCAGCAGCAGCAGGGACAGGGGGTACCAAGAGACCCAGTACTTC
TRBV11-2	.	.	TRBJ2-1	CASSSTGRGQFF	TGTGCCAGCAGCTCAACAGGGCGGGGGCAGTTCTTC
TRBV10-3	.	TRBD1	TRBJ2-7	CAIAALTGSSYEQYF	TGTGCCATTGCAGCTCTGACAGGGAGCTCCTACGAGCAGTACTTC
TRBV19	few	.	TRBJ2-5	CASSTSAATTETQYF	TGTGCCAGTAGTACGTCGGCCGCCACGACCGAGACCCAGTACTTC
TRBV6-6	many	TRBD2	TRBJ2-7	CASSPGGGRAYEQYF	TGTGCCAGCAGTCCCGGGGGGGGCAGGGCGTACGAGCAGTACTTC
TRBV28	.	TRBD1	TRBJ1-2	CASRGTEVGNYGYTF	TGTGCCAGCAGAGGGACAGAGGTTGGGAACTATGGCTACACCTTC
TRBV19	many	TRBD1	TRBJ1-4	CASQSTGGDEKLFF	TGTGCCAGCCAAAGTACAGGGGGCGATGAAAAACTGTTTTTT
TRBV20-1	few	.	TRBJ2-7	CSGVGSYEQYF	TGCAGTGGGGTGGGTTCCTACGAGCAGTACTTC
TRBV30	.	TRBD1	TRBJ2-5	CAWSPRGNRGHQETQYF	TGTGCCTGGAGTCCCCGAGGGAACAGGGGCCACCAAGAGACCCAGTACTTC
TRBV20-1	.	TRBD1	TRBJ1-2	CSAPGAGGYGYTF	TGCAGTGCTCCCGGGGCAGGGGGATATGGCTACACCTTC
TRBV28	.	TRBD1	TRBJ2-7	CGSGTGAYEQYF	TGTGGCTCCGGGACAGGGGCCTACGAGCAGTACTTC
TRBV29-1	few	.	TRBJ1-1	CSVEGRQYTEAFF	TGCAGCGTTGAAGGTAGACAGTACACTGAAGCTTTCTTT
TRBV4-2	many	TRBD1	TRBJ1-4	CASSQQGATNEKLFF	TGTGCCAGCAGCCAACAGGGGGCCACTAATGAAAAACTGTTTTTT
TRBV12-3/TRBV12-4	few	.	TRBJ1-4	CASSFQGYLTTNEKLFF	TGTGCCAGCAGTTTCCAGGGGTACCTAACTACTAATGAAAAACTGTTTTTT
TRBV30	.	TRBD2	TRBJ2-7	CAWSISAGVYEQYF	TGTGCCTGGAGTATTTCTGCGGGAGTCTACGAGCAGTACTTC
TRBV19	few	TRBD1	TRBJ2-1	CASSMYGTGSGSYNEQFF	TGTGCCAGTAGTATGTACGGGACAGGGTCGGGCTCCTACAATGAGCAGTTCTTC
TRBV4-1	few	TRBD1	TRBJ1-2	CASSQVGQVRSNYGYTF	TGCGCCAGCAGCCAAGTGGGACAGGTTAGAAGTAACTATGGCTACACCTTC
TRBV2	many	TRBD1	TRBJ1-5	CASRTGPYSNQPQHF	TGTGCCAGCAGGACAGGGCCGTATAGCAATCAGCCCCAGCATTTT
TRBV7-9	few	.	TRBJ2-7	CASSLRGLEQYF	TGTGCCAGCAGCTTAAGGGGACTTGAGCAGTACTTC
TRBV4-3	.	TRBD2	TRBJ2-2	CASSRGTSGNGGELFF	TGCGCCAGCAGCCGGGGGACTAGCGGGAACGGCGGGGAGCTGTTTTTT
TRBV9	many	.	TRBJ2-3	CASSVGGDGRTQYF	TGTGCCAGCAGCGTAGGAGGGGATGGTCGTACGCAGTATTTT
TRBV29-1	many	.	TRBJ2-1	CSVEKGGASEQFF	TGCAGCGTTGAAAAGGGGGGTGCTAGTGAGCAGTTCTTC
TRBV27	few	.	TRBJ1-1	CASSRRGENTEAFF	TGTGCCAGCAGTCGCAGGGGCGAGAACACTGAAGCTTTCTTT
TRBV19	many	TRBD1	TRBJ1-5	CASRTQGASNQPQHF	TGTGCCAGTAGAACCCAGGGGGCGAGCAATCAGCCCCAGCATTTT
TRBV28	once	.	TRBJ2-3	CASSLRTISSDTQYF	TGTGCCAGCAGTTTAAGGACTATAAGCTCAGATACGCAGTATTTT
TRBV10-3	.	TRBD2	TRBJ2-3	CATRAGGATSDTQYF	TGTGCCACCCGGGCGGGGGGCGCGACTTCAGATACGCAGTATTTT
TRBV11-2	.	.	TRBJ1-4	CASSFSFANEKLFF	TGTGCCAGCAGCTTTTCATTCGCTAATGAAAAACTGTTTTTT
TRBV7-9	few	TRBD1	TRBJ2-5	CASSLKQGYQETQYF	TGTGCCAGCAGCTTAAAACAGGGGTACCAAGAGACCCAGTACTTC
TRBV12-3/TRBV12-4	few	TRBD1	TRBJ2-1	CASSPGTGSNEQFF	TGTGCCAGCAGCCCCGGGACAGGTTCCAATGAGCAGTTCTTC
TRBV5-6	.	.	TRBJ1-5	CASSFGGNRGNQPQHF	TGTGCCAGCAGCTTCGGAGGGAATCGGGGCAATCAGCCCCAGCATTTT
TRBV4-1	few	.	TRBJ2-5	CASSQEGWGETQYF	TGCGCCAGCAGCCAAGAGGGCTGGGGAGAGACCCAGTACTTC